The clone carrying this T cell receptor beta chain was counted between two and nine times. The CDR3 is 14 residues long. Looked up from germline, CDR1 is MGHDK and CDR2 is SYGVNS. Trimming cost V 4 bases and J 2 bases, with 12 bases left between them. This entry is derived from a study of blood T cells in healthy people across ages. For the second PCR, which ran for about 7 to 12 cycles, a sample-barcoded 5' primer and a J-beta primer mix were used. TCRdb redid the calling of the 5' RACE reads with MiXCR, one entry per CDR3 protein. Here the sample spans about 1.5 million distinct CDR3 sequences, about 42% being singletons. The donors, healthy Caucasians from Russia, were aged roughly 6 to 90.

The clonotype originates from a woman between 18 and 29 years old in good health. J is TRBJ2-7 and V is TRBV25-1; D is possibly TRBD1 or TRBD2 (6 bases each). The sequenced material came from blood. The CDR3 protein is CASSGRGGPYEQYF. The CDR3 nucleotides read TGTGCCAGCAGTGGTCGTGGGGGGCCCTACGAGCAGTACTTC.